The present T cell receptor beta chain was sequenced within a study of T cells in Graves' hyperthyroidism and ophthalmopathy. Study conclusions and caveats: Patients with ophthalmopathy were separated from those with stable hyperthyroidism by a 13 V-J model. Most thyroid clonotypes with frequency above 0.001 were detected in blood.

This clonotype was detected only a few times. Its antigen is as yet unknown. Newly diagnosed hyperthyroidism patients aged 18 to 65 years had disease lasting under 2 months. Source material for PBMCs was more than 7.5 ml fresh peripheral blood. Regions amplified from RNA transcripts were the TCR beta CDR3 regions. The HTBI primer set served for first-round RT-PCR of the TCR CDR3. TCRdb passed the multiplex PCR reads through MiXCR, listing each CDR3 protein once. The sample contains about 420,000 distinct CDR3 sequences, more than 15% of which appear only once. V lost 6 bases to trimming and J lost 4 bases; unmatched junction nucleotides: 10. The length of the CDR3 is 16 residues. Germline V gene data show CDR1 as MNHEY and CDR2 as SMNVEV (reference sequence).

V usage is TRBV27 and J usage is TRBJ2-5, with 11 bases that match TRBD1. This sequence originates from a woman aged 18-29 years with Graves' hyperthyroidism. Sequenced material: blood. CDR3 residues: CASSTLRTGGIETQYF. The CDR3 DNA follows: TGTGCCAGCAGCACGCTGCGGACAGGGGGCATAGAGACCCAGTACTTC.